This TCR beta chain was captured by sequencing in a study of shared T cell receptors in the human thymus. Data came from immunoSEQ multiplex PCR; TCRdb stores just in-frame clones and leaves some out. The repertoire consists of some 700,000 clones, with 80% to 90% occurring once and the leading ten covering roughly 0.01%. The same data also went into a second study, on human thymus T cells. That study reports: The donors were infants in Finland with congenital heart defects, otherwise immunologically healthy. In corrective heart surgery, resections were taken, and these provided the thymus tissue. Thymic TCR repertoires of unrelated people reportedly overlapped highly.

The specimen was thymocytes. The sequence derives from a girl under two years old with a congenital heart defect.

Here the CDR3 DNA reads TGCAGCGTTGAACCCGATGGGAGCACTGAAGCTTTCTTT. Protein product: CSVEPDGSTEAFF. This chain uses TRBV29-1 with TRBJ1-1; D unresolved. Deletions cut 2 bases from V and 4 bases from J, with 11 bases between. This CDR3 is 13 amino acids long. Looked up from germline, CDR1 is SQVTM and CDR2 is ANQGSEA.